These T cell receptor beta chains were read from a single sample in a study of radiation and T cells in renal cell carcinoma. Sequenced by immunoSEQ multiplex PCR; TCRdb stores in-frame clones only, minus some. Among 120,000 to 150,000 clones listed, over 80% were seen once. Here the sequenced sample was blood, taken from a patient whose treatment included radiotherapy and nephrectomy. Every receptor here comes from a woman in her forties or fifties with renal cell carcinoma. Each CDR3 is given with its conserved first and last residue. D genes are given only for firm matches. Size tells how often a clone was seen (once, few, many) or the class of an expanded clone, and some rows leave it out.

CDR3aa,CDR3nt,d_gene,j_gene,v_gene,abundance
CASSGLRDTPNIQYF,TGTGCCAGCAGTGGTCTACGGGACACCCCAAACATTCAGTACTTC,NA,TRBJ2-4,TRBV25-1,NA
CASSMGQSANQPQHF,TGTGCCAGCAGCATGGGACAGTCCGCGAATCAGCCCCAGCATTTT,TRBD1,TRBJ1-5,TRBV7-2,once
CATRDSSVYGYTF,TGTGCCACCCGGGACAGCTCCGTCTATGGCTACACCTTC,TRBD1,TRBJ1-2,TRBV19,NA
CASSPRGAGRYEQYF,TGTGCCAGCAGCCCGCGAGGAGCGGGGAGATACGAGCAGTACTTC,TRBD2,TRBJ2-7,TRBV7-2,NA
CSATLYFEQFF,TGCAGTGCTACCCTATATTTTGAGCAGTTCTTC,NA,TRBJ2-1,TRBV20-1,NA
CASSQLRWGMRVNSPLHF,TGCGCCAGCAGTCAACTGAGATGGGGCATGCGGGTAAACTCACCCCTCCACTTT,NA,TRBJ1-6,TRBV23-1,NA
CASSLGDSQPQHF,TGTGCCAGCAGCTTAGGAGATTCTCAGCCCCAGCATTTT,NA,TRBJ1-5,TRBV7-2,once
CATSRDLTGSPLHF,TGTGCCACCAGCAGAGATTTGACGGGATCACCCCTCCACTTT,NA,TRBJ1-6,TRBV15,few
CASSPSGRPTETQYF,TGTGCCAGCAGCCCTAGCGGGAGGCCCACAGAGACCCAGTACTTC,TRBD2,TRBJ2-5,TRBV5-8,NA
CASSLESSYGYTF,TGTGCCAGCAGCCTCGAGTCGAGCTATGGCTACACCTTC,NA,TRBJ1-2,TRBV2,many
CASSPPTNRYGYTF,TGTGCCAGCTCACCACCAACGAACAGATATGGCTACACCTTC,NA,TRBJ1-2,TRBV18,few
CASSGPGTEKRRNQPQHF,TGTGCCAGCAGCGGCCCTGGGACAGAAAAAAGACGCAATCAGCCCCAGCATTTT,TRBD1,TRBJ1-5,TRBV9,NA
CASSAATGVPEAFF,TGTGCCAGCAGCGCAGCGACAGGGGTCCCTGAAGCTTTCTTT,TRBD1,TRBJ1-1,TRBV9,NA
CASSRTQAGGRSDTQYF,TGTGCCAGCAGCCGGACCCAAGCGGGAGGAAGGTCAGATACGCAGTATTTT,TRBD2,TRBJ2-3,TRBV7-2,NA
CASSLWWQAGGNQPQHF,TGTGCCAGCAGCTTGTGGTGGCAGGCGGGTGGCAATCAGCCCCAGCATTTT,NA,TRBJ1-5,TRBV5-6,NA
CASTATSDAANEQFF,TGTGCCAGCACCGCCACCTCGGACGCCGCCAATGAGCAGTTCTTC,NA,TRBJ2-1,TRBV5-4,once
CASSVRLDTDTQYF,TGTGCCAGCAGCGTTCGACTAGACACAGATACGCAGTATTTT,NA,TRBJ2-3,TRBV7-8,few
CASSPPDGQGNIQYF,TGTGCCAGCAGCCCCCCGGACGGGCAGGGGAACATTCAGTACTTC,NA,TRBJ2-4,TRBV5-6,NA
CASSPEAGKYNEQFF,TGTGCCAGCTCACCCGAAGCGGGGAAATACAATGAGCAGTTCTTC,TRBD2,TRBJ2-1,TRBV18,NA
CASSFTSVGPAEQYF,TGTGCCAGCAGTTTCACTAGCGTGGGCCCCGCCGAGCAGTACTTC,TRBD2,TRBJ2-7,TRBV28,once
CASSLASYPIYF,TGTGCCAGCAGCTTAGCGAGCTACCCCATATATTTT,NA,TRBJ1-3,TRBV7-2,NA
CAISSGEEQFF,TGTGCCATCTCATCAGGGGAGGAGCAGTTCTTC,NA,TRBJ2-1,TRBV10-3,NA
CASSAGTGGTDTQYF,TGTGCCAGCAGCGCCGGGACTGGAGGCACAGATACGCAGTATTTT,NA,TRBJ2-3,TRBV5-6,NA
CASSFSFSGNTEAFF,TGTGCCAGCAGCTTCTCATTTTCGGGGAACACTGAAGCTTTCTTT,NA,TRBJ1-1,TRBV9,NA
CASSQTVGINEQYF,TGTGCCAGCAGCCAGACAGTTGGTATCAACGAGCAGTACTTC,NA,TRBJ2-7,TRBV7-2,NA
CASSRQRVNTEAFF,TGTGCCAGCAGCCGACAGAGGGTGAACACTGAAGCTTTCTTT,NA,TRBJ1-1,TRBV11-2,few
CASSPELAESQETQYF,TGTGCCAGCAGCCCGGAGCTAGCGGAGTCCCAAGAGACCCAGTACTTC,TRBD2,TRBJ2-5,TRBV5-4,NA
CASSLITTGTQYF,TGTGCCAGCAGCTTAATAACTACCGGGACCCAGTACTTC,NA,TRBJ2-5,TRBV7-9,NA
CASSPNGRGDAQPQHF,TGTGCCAGCTCACCAAACGGCAGGGGGGATGCTCAGCCCCAGCATTTT,TRBD1,TRBJ1-5,TRBV18,NA
CASRQSGGLYYEQYF,TGTGCCAGTAGACAATCAGGGGGCTTATACTACGAGCAGTACTTC,TRBD1,TRBJ2-7,TRBV19,NA
CASSNQGGPPDTQYF,TGTGCCAGCAGTAATCAGGGTGGGCCCCCAGATACGCAGTATTTT,NA,TRBJ2-3,TRBV25-1,NA
CASKQDSTNTEAFF,TGCGCCAGCAAACAGGACTCGACGAACACTGAAGCTTTCTTT,NA,TRBJ1-1,TRBV5-1,few
CASSTDSALNQPQHF,TGTGCCAGCAGCACGGACAGCGCCCTCAATCAGCCCCAGCATTTT,NA,TRBJ1-5,TRBV9,NA